This T cell receptor beta chain is drawn from a study of blood T cell repertoires in COVID-19. Overall study context: Whether acute or convalescent, the COVID-19 samples came from the United States, Italy and Spain. Nucleic acid was either cDNA or gDNA, and it came from T cells, B-cell-depleted T cells, or PBMCs.

Per the original methods: How many nucleated cells were present was estimated from reference gene primer amplification. Only in-frame clones appear in the TCRdb table, and some are missing; sequencing was by immunoSEQ multiplex PCR. The V and J calls and the clone size are those of that table, but D and trimming were determined from the DNA. The sample holds approximately 41,000 clones, 89% seen once. The CDR3 is 14 amino acids. Germline CDR1 is MDHEN and CDR2 is SYDVKM. V was trimmed by 3 bases and J by 6 bases, leaving 12 bases between them. The receptor's source is a man aged 45-60 years with active COVID-19. The chain uses TRBV28 and TRBJ1-5; no clear D gene. The sequenced sample was peripheral blood. The CDR3, as DNA: TGTGCCAGCAGTTTCTTCGCAGGTATTCAGCCCCAGCATTTT. It yields the protein CASSFFAGIQPQHF.